This passage covers 14 T cell receptor beta chains from one sample sequenced in a study of T-cell reconstitution after alpha-beta-depleted transplantation in children. Unique molecular identifiers featured in how the TCRbeta library was prepared. TCRdb recomputed calls from the PCR reads with MiXCR, one row per CDR3 protein. The sample contains about 360,000 distinct CDR3 sequences, more than 10% of which appear only once. Material: PBMCs, obtained from the stem cell graft. The source of these receptors is a human donor who donated a stem cell graft to a child with Fanconi anemia.

This rearrangement joins TRBV5-1 to TRBJ2-5, with TRBD2 as a possible D gene (6 bases). This CDR3 region has 14 residues. Germline CDR1 and CDR2: SGHRS and YFSETQ. Trimming removed 1 base from V and 5 bases from J, with 12 bases in between. CDR3: CASSLKLAGETQYF. In nucleotides, the CDR3 is TGCGCCAGCAGCTTGAAACTAGCTGGGGAGACCCAGTACTTC.

This clonotype came up a few times. This chain uses TRBV5-1 with TRBJ1-1; no reliable D call. Germline V CDR1 and CDR2: SGHRS, YFSETQ. V was shortened by 0 bases and J by 6 bases, with 12 bases between the two germline ends. The CDR3 length is 14 residues. This chain's CDR3 is CASSLDGMVPEAFF. The CDR3 DNA sequence: TGCGCCAGCAGCTTGGACGGGATGGTCCCTGAAGCTTTCTTT.

J is TRBJ2-7 and V is TRBV4-2; D assignment may be TRBD1 or TRBD2 (5 bases each). The CDR3 spans 14 residues. Trimming removed 4 bases at V and 4 bases at J, with 14 bases between. Germline CDR1 LGHNA, CDR2 YNFKEQ. The CDR3 loop is CASSPSGTEYEQYF. The CDR3 DNA is TGTGCCAGCAGCCCGTCCGGGACGGAGTACGAGCAGTACTTC.

The chain links TRBV4-3 to TRBJ2-3; D gene ambiguous. The germline V gene encodes CDR1 LGHNA and CDR2 YSLEER. CDR3 length: 13 amino acids. V was trimmed by 3 bases and J by 2 bases, leaving 6 bases between them. The DNA of the CDR3 is TGCGCCAGCAGCCAGGAGTTCACAGATACGCAGTATTTT. Its translation: CASSQEFTDTQYF.

This clonotype was picked up a small number of times. The V gene is TRBV25-1, the J gene TRBJ1-4; D remains ambiguous. CDR3 size: 15 residues. Between the trimmed V and J ends, which lost 4 bases and 2 bases, there was a span of 11 bases. Germline loops: CDR1 MGHDK, CDR2 SYGVNS. The CDR3 sequence is CASSARTGTNEKLFF. The CDR3 coding sequence is TGTGCCAGCAGTGCCCGGACCGGTACTAATGAAAAACTGTTTTTT.

This clonotype appeared many times. This chain links TRBV7-9 with TRBJ1-1; D gene ambiguous. The ends were cut back, 11 bases at V and 5 bases at J, with 15 bases in the middle. Germline V gene sequence: CDR1 SEHNR, CDR2 FQNEAQ (reference sequence). The CDR3 totals 12 residues. CDR3 sequence: CAGRGSGTEAFF. Written as DNA, the CDR3 is TGTGCCGGACGAGGGAGTGGGACTGAAGCTTTCTTT.

This clonotype was seen a handful of times. The chain carries TRBV11-2 and TRBJ1-1; perhaps TRBD1 as D (5 bases). Trimming shortened V by 5 bases and J by 1 base, and 14 bases separated the two germline ends. Germline-derived CDR1 and CDR2 are SGHAT and FQNNGV. The CDR3 loop spans 15 amino acids. The chain's CDR3 is CASSQRSQGNTEAFF. In nucleotides, the CDR3 is TGTGCCAGCAGCCAAAGGAGCCAGGGGAACACTGAAGCTTTCTTT.

The rearrangement joins TRBV4-2 to TRBJ1-5, with D uncertain. Germline V CDR1 and CDR2: LGHNA, YNFKEQ. CDR3 length: 15 residues. Trimming took off 0 bases at V and 5 bases at J, with 11 bases between the two ends. This CDR3 is CASSQDGQDYQPQHF. The DNA for the CDR3 is TGTGCCAGCAGCCAAGATGGGCAGGATTATCAGCCCCAGCATTTT.

This clonotype has at least ten counts. CDR3 in amino acids: CASSPDRFTEAFF. The DNA of the CDR3 is TGTGCCAGCAGCCCGGACAGATTCACTGAAGCTTTCTTT. V gene TRBV7-2 combines with J gene TRBJ1-1; a possible D gene is TRBD1 (6 bases). The CDR3 runs to 13 residues. Trimming pared 5 bases from V and 4 bases from J, leaving 11 bases between. CDR1 and CDR2 from the germline V gene are SGHTA and FQGNSA.

This clonotype has just a few counts. This rearrangement joins TRBV7-8 to TRBJ2-1, with 9 bases fitting TRBD2. Germline CDR1 reads SGHVS; CDR2 reads FQNEAQ. V lost 0 bases, J lost 7 bases, and 7 bases stayed unmatched. This CDR3 has 16 residues. The CDR3 spells CASSLAWAGGPNEQFF. CDR3 nucleotide sequence: TGTGCCAGCAGCTTAGCGTGGGCGGGGGGGCCGAATGAGCAGTTCTTC.

The V gene is TRBV9, the J gene TRBJ1-1; tentatively, D is TRBD1 (6 bases). CDR3 size: 16 residues. Looked up from germline, CDR1 is SGDLS and CDR2 is YYNGEE. V was shortened by 0 bases and J by 0 bases, with 12 bases between the two germline ends. The CDR3 region is CASSVALGAVNTEAFF. In DNA form, the CDR3 reads TGTGCCAGCAGCGTAGCTCTGGGGGCCGTGAACACTGAAGCTTTCTTT.

This clonotype was seen a few times. The chain has TRBV7-8 and TRBJ1-5, with TRBD1 matching 7 bases. Trimming took 3 bases from V and 3 from J; bases not matched to a gene: 2. Per the germline V gene, CDR1 is SGHVS and CDR2 is FQNEAQ. The CDR3 consists of 14 residues. CDR3 in DNA: TGTGCCAGCAGCTTTGGACAGGTCAATCAGCCCCAGCATTTT. Protein sequence: CASSFGQVNQPQHF.

V is TRBV5-1 and J is TRBJ2-5; TRBD1 or TRBD2 may be the D gene (5 bases each). V shed 0 bases and J shed 3 bases, with 15 bases lying between them. The CDR3 is 16 residues long. The germline V gene encodes CDR1 SGHRS and CDR2 YFSETQ. CDR3 sequence (DNA): TGCGCCAGCAGCTTGGCCCCTCTCGTGGGGGAAGAGACCCAGTACTTC. This sequence encodes CASSLAPLVGEETQYF.

This clonotype has at least ten counts. This chain uses TRBV5-1 with TRBJ1-5, with D hard to call. With 1 base removed from V and 3 bases from J, the gap between germline ends came to 8 bases. CDR1 and CDR2 (germline): SGHRS, YFSETQ. This CDR3 region has 14 residues. The CDR3 is CASSLLGDNQPQHF. CDR3 nucleotide sequence: TGCGCCAGCAGCTTGCTGGGAGACAATCAGCCCCAGCATTTT.